This T cell receptor (beta chain) is from a study of OX40 agonist ivuxolimab in advanced cancers. About the study: Every 2 weeks, ivuxolimab was infused into the patients intravenously at between 0.01 and 10 mg/kg. Partial responses were observed in three patients, of whom one had hepatocellular carcinoma and two had cutaneous melanoma.

Some clones are missing from TCRdb's copy, which holds only in-frame ones; the method was immunoSEQ multiplex PCR. The sample comprises 95,000 to 120,000 clones, around 90% of which are singletons, and around 0.64% rests with the top ten. This CDR3 has 13 amino acids. Trimming shortened V by 6 bases and J by 1 base, and 9 bases separated the two germline ends. Germline CDR1 and CDR2: MNHEY and SVGAGI. This clonotype was obtained from an adult with an advanced solid tumor such as melanoma, head and neck, liver or kidney cancer. The material sequenced was CD4+ or CD8+ T cells sorted from blood, taken in a trial of the OX40 agonist ivuxolimab. The chain recombines TRBV6-5 with TRBJ1-1; D is perhaps TRBD1 (6 bases). CDR3 coding DNA: TGTGCCAGCAGCAGGGGAGAGAACACTGAAGCTTTCTTT. It codes for CASSRGENTEAFF.